Below, 25 T cell receptor beta chains from the same sample are listed, as sequenced in a study of radiotherapy plus CTLA-4 blockade in lung cancer. Sequencing used immunoSEQ multiplex PCR; TCRdb keeps in-frame clones, though not all of them. The data show about 40,000 clones, with 65% to 90% seen just once and around a fifth held by the top ten. The input for sequencing was peripheral blood, taken from a patient treated with radiotherapy plus ipilimumab. The receptors derive from a human donor with non-small cell lung cancer whose response to radiotherapy plus ipilimumab could not be evaluated.

The chain uses TRBV7-2 and TRBJ1-2, with a possible D match to TRBD1 (5 bases). The CDR3 sequence is 13 residues long. Trimming stripped 3 bases from V and 5 bases from J, with 10 bases between. Germline V gene data show CDR1 as SGHTA and CDR2 as FQGNSA. The CDR3 region is CASSFQGRYGYTF. CDR3 nucleotide sequence: TGTGCCAGCAGCTTCCAGGGCCGGTATGGCTACACCTTC.

This chain links TRBV7-9 with TRBJ2-1; D is undetermined. This CDR3 contains 14 residues. Germline CDR1 is SEHNR and CDR2 is FQNEAQ (reference sequence). V lost 1 base and J 3 bases, leaving 7 bases between the germline ends. The CDR3 reads CASSLENSYNEQFF. DNA of the CDR3: TGTGCCAGCAGCTTAGAAAACAGCTACAATGAGCAGTTCTTC.

This chain uses TRBV4-2 with TRBJ2-3, with 8 positions matching TRBD2. CDR1 and CDR2 from the germline V gene are LGHNA and YNFKEQ. With 4 bases clipped from V and 0 bases from J, the junction kept 6 bases outside the gene matches. This CDR3 comprises 16 residues. CDR3 protein: CASSPESSGSTDTQYF. In DNA, the CDR3 is TGTGCCAGCAGCCCGGAGTCTAGCGGGAGCACAGATACGCAGTATTTT.

The rearrangement links TRBV27 to TRBJ2-1, with TRBD2 matching 7 bases. After removal of 5 bases from V and 0 bases from J, the junction contained 4 bases not matched to a gene. Germline-derived CDR1 and CDR2 are MNHEY and SMNVEV (reference sequence). This CDR3 contains 15 residues. CDR3: CASSRDYSSYNEQFF. The CDR3 DNA reads TGTGCCAGCAGTAGGGACTACAGCTCCTACAATGAGCAGTTCTTC.

This clone has a handful of counts. Written as DNA, the CDR3 is TGCGCCAGCAGCTGGAGGGAGGGTTGGTACGAGCAGTACTTC. It translates to CASSWREGWYEQYF. The chain links TRBV5-1 to TRBJ2-7; 7 bases are shared with TRBD2. This CDR3 region has 14 residues. Per the germline V gene, CDR1 is SGHRS and CDR2 is YFSETQ. Trimming cost V 3 bases and J 4 bases; bases outside gene matches: 7.

This sequence joins TRBV7-9 and TRBJ2-5; D is possibly TRBD1 (6 bases). V was pared by 7 bases and J by 5 bases, with 17 bases between. The CDR3 sequence is 14 residues long. Germline CDR1 reads SEHNR; CDR2 reads FQNEAQ (reference sequence). CDR3 DNA: TGTGCCAGCACCCAGGGGACATTTATTGAGACCCAGTACTTC. This encodes CASTQGTFIETQYF.

The chain employs TRBV27 and TRBJ2-1, with a weak D call TRBD2 (7 bases). Trimming took off 4 bases at V and 7 bases at J, with 26 bases between the two ends. The CDR3 contains 18 residues. Germline V gene lookup returns CDR1 MNHEY and CDR2 SMNVEV (reference sequence). CDR3: CASSWEGGVPRGGNEQFF. The CDR3 nucleotides are TGTGCCAGCAGTTGGGAGGGGGGCGTCCCCCGGGGCGGGAATGAGCAGTTCTTC.

This rearrangement joins TRBV18 to TRBJ2-6; D not certain. V gave up 3 bases and J gave up 1 base, with 4 bases separating them. The CDR3 sequence is 14 residues long. Germline V CDR1 and CDR2: KGHSH, LQKENI. The DNA for the CDR3 is TGTGCCAGCTCACCCCAATCTGGGGCCAACGTCCTGACTTTC. Its translation is CASSPQSGANVLTF.

The chain couples TRBV20-1 to TRBJ2-7; D is unclear. Trimming took 2 bases from V and 1 from J, leaving 3 bases between them. CDR1 and CDR2 (germline): DFQATT, SNEGSKA (reference sequence). This CDR3 is 11 amino acids long. The CDR3 loop reads CSARPSYEQYF. The CDR3 DNA is TGCAGTGCTAGACCTTCCTACGAGCAGTACTTC.

The gene calls are TRBV7-9 and TRBJ2-7, with 8 bases lining up with TRBD1. Looked up from germline, CDR1 is SEHNR and CDR2 is FQNEAQ (reference sequence). This CDR3 spans 13 amino acids. After removal of 5 bases from V and 9 bases from J, the junction contained 9 bases not matched to a gene. DNA for the CDR3: TGTGCCAGCAGCCCCACAGGGGGGAGAGGGCAGTACTTC. It translates to CASSPTGGRGQYF.

The chain recombines TRBV15 with TRBJ2-7, with 10 positions matching TRBD2. V was clipped by 5 bases and J by 0 bases; unmatched bases: 4. The CDR3 runs to 15 residues. Germline CDR1 reads LNHNV; CDR2 reads YYDKDF (reference sequence). DNA for the CDR3: TGTGCCACCAGCGTCGGGACTAGCGACTCCTACGAGCAGTACTTC. Its translation is CATSVGTSDSYEQYF.

This clone was recorded only once. The DNA of the CDR3 is TGTGCCAGCCCAAGGGCAGGCAGCGGCTACGAGCAGTACTTC. Translating it yields CASPRAGSGYEQYF. This chain uses TRBV21-1 with TRBJ2-7; TRBD2, the D gene given by the table, was not confirmed from the DNA. TRBV21-1 represents a pseudogene. CDR3 length: 14 residues.

The chain is built from TRBV5-1 and TRBJ2-5; 7 nucleotides agree with TRBD1. Trimming at V came to 4 bases and at J to 4 bases, leaving 7 bases not matched to a gene. The germline V gene encodes CDR1 SGHRS and CDR2 YFSETQ. This CDR3 region has 14 residues. The CDR3 sequence: CASSPWDSGETQYF. The CDR3 DNA follows: TGCGCCAGCAGCCCCTGGGACAGTGGAGAGACCCAGTACTTC.

The CDR3 DNA follows: TGTGCCAGCAGCCCCCTTTACTCGGGAGATACGCAGTATTTT. Translation gives CASSPLYSGDTQYF. The genes are TRBV7-3 and TRBJ2-3; D is ambiguous. Deletions cut 5 bases from V and 5 bases from J, with 14 bases between. CDR3 length: 14 residues. The germline V gene has CDR1 SGHTA and CDR2 FQGTGA.

Of note for this clone: A read error may produce the germline difference seen at one junction end. The chain is built from TRBV5-1 and TRBJ2-5, with D tentatively TRBD2 (5 bases). CDR1 and CDR2 from the germline V gene are SGHRS and YFSETQ. CDR3 size: 15 residues. As DNA, the CDR3 is TGCGCCAGCAGCACACCAGGACTTCTACAAGAGGCCCAGTACTTC. It translates to CASSTPGLLQEAQYF.

This rearrangement joins TRBV2 to TRBJ2-7; 8 bases line up with TRBD2. CDR3 length equals 12 residues. Germline CDR1 reads SNHLY; CDR2 reads FYNNEI. V gave up 9 bases and J gave up 0 bases; unmatched junction bases: 1. The CDR3 region is CASSGTSYEQYF. CDR3 nucleotides: TGTGCCAGTAGCGGGACCTCCTACGAGCAGTACTTC.

The chain recombines TRBV7-6 with TRBJ2-1, with 11 bases matching TRBD1. The CDR3 covers 13 residues. The ends lost 0 bases at V and 15 bases at J; junction bases unmatched: 4. Per germline, CDR1 SGHVS and CDR2 FNYEAQ. The CDR3 spells CASSLAGTGGLFF. Here the CDR3 DNA reads TGTGCCAGCAGCTTAGCCGGGACAGGGGGTTTGTTCTTC.

The chain recombines TRBV28 with TRBJ1-2, with 10 positions matching TRBD1. CDR1 and CDR2 from the germline V gene are MDHEN and SYDVKM. The junction had 4 bases not matched to a gene; V was cut back by 2 bases and J by 7 bases. The CDR3 sequence is 14 residues long. The CDR3 bases are TGTGCCAGCAGTTTAGCCCGGACAGGGGGTGGCTACACCTTC. Translation gives CASSLARTGGGYTF.

The chain carries TRBV2 and TRBJ2-7; the D gene is possibly TRBD1 (6 bases). This CDR3 contains 14 residues. Germline V gene data show CDR1 as SNHLY and CDR2 as FYNNEI. V lost 2 bases and J lost 3, with 11 bases in between. The CDR3 DNA reads as TGTGCCAGCAGTGAATCCGGACAGATCTACGAGCAGTACTTC. It translates to CASSESGQIYEQYF.

The chain links TRBV2 to TRBJ2-7; 7 nucleotides match TRBD2. The germline gives CDR1 SNHLY, CDR2 FYNNEI. V lost 6 bases to trimming and J lost 4 bases; unmatched junction nucleotides: 3. CDR3 length: 12 residues. CDR3 DNA: TGTGCCAGCAGGCGGGGGAATTACGAGCAGTACTTC. Amino acid sequence: CASRRGNYEQYF.

This chain uses TRBV9 with TRBJ2-7; 8 bases line up with TRBD2. The germline V gene has CDR1 SGDLS and CDR2 YYNGEE. Losses at the gene ends were 3 bases for V and 6 bases for J; bases not matched to a gene: 8. The CDR3 consists of 14 residues. The CDR3 reads CASSGGAAGGEQYF. The DNA for the CDR3 is TGTGCCAGCAGCGGAGGGGCCGCGGGAGGCGAGCAGTACTTC.

This clone was detected only a few times. The chain has TRBV5-6 and TRBJ2-7; TRBD1 aligns across 11 bases. Per germline, CDR1 SGHDT and CDR2 YYEEEE. The CDR3 loop spans 14 amino acids. After removal of 5 bases from V and 4 bases from J, the junction contained 5 bases not matched to a gene. CDR3 in amino acids: CASRERDRGYEQYF. CDR3 in DNA: TGTGCCAGCAGGGAGAGGGACAGGGGGTACGAGCAGTACTTC.

This clone was picked up one time. The chain has TRBV10-2 and TRBJ2-1; weak D call: TRBD2 (5 bases). Germline assignment: CDR1 WSHSY and CDR2 SAAADI. CDR3 size: 13 residues. Trimming left V 6 bases short and J 6 bases short, with 12 bases between. The CDR3 bases are TGCGCCAGCAGCTTGAGGGAGCTCAATGAGCAGTTCTTC. Protein: CASSLRELNEQFF.

This chain connects TRBV7-6 to TRBJ2-3, with D maybe TRBD1 (6 bases). Trimming shortened V by 6 bases and J by 2 bases, and 15 bases separated the two germline ends. CDR3 length equals 15 residues. Per germline, CDR1 SGHVS and CDR2 FNYEAQ. In DNA form, the CDR3 reads TGTGCCAGCAGAACTGGGGGCTCCTACACAGATACGCAGTATTTT. Its translation: CASRTGGSYTDTQYF.

This clone was picked up a small number of times. The genes are TRBV2 and TRBJ2-6, with 10 bases fitting TRBD1. Per germline, CDR1 SNHLY and CDR2 FYNNEI. CDR3 length: 17 amino acids. The trim removed 8 bases at V and 0 bases at J, leaving 7 bases unmatched. In nucleotides, the CDR3 is TGTGCCAGCGCCAGACAGGGGGCCGGCTCTGGGGCCAACGTCCTGACTTTC. It codes for CASARQGAGSGANVLTF.